The 3 T cell receptor beta chains presented below share a single source sample, sequenced in a study of vaccination effects on CD4 cells after COVID-19. Before sequencing, viral peptide pools were used by the ViraFEST assay to expand antigen-specific CD4+ T cells. Upon completion of 10 to 11 days in culture, CD4+ T cells were isolated. Their recognized antigens are unknown. TCRdb's copy holds only in-frame clones and misses some; the assay was immunoSEQ multiplex PCR. The sample records approximately 54,000 clones, over 80% being singletons. Specimen: CD4+ T cells from PBMCs cultured with HCoV-229E spike peptides, collected before COVID-19 vaccination. The receptors stem from a human donor who received a COVID-19 vaccine.

This chain joins TRBV19 and TRBJ2-3; D remains ambiguous. The CDR3 runs to 13 residues. Trimming left V 2 bases short and J 2 bases short, with 5 bases between. Germline values: CDR1 LNHDA, CDR2 SQIVND (reference sequence). Written as DNA, the CDR3 is TGTGCCAGTAGTATACAGTACACAGATACGCAGTATTTT. This encodes CASSIQYTDTQYF. The full variable domain, its missing parts supplied by reference TRBV19 and TRBJ2-3, is DGGITQSPKYLFRKEGQNVTLSCEQNLNHDAMYWYRQDPGQGLRLIYYSQIVNDFQKGDIAEGYSVSREKKESFPLTVTSAQKNPTAFYLCASSIQYTDTQYFGPGTRLTVL.

This clone was observed a handful of times. V and J are TRBV5-6 and TRBJ2-3, with 7 bases fitting TRBD1. With 3 bases clipped from V and 1 base from J, the junction kept 2 bases outside the gene matches. The length of the CDR3 is 14 residues. Germline-derived CDR1 and CDR2 are SGHDT and YYEEEE. This CDR3 reads CASSSDRGTDTQYF. The CDR3 DNA reads TGTGCCAGCAGCTCAGACAGGGGCACAGATACGCAGTATTTT.

The rearrangement links TRBV10-1 to TRBJ2-7, with D hard to call. V was pared by 3 bases and J by 2 bases, with 8 bases between. This CDR3 contains 13 residues. The germline CDR1 and CDR2 sequences are WNHNN and SYGVQD (reference sequence). As DNA, the CDR3 is TGCGCCAGCAGTGAAGAACTTCCCTACGAGCAGTACGTC. Translating gives CASSEELPYEQYV.